One sample yielded the 24 T cell receptor beta chains listed below, sequenced in a study of blood T cell repertoires in COVID-19. Sequencing was performed with immunoSEQ multiplex PCR; in TCRdb, only in-frame clones are kept and a portion is missing. The table records fewer than 250,000 clones, 86% of them present only once. Input material: peripheral blood. The receptors were gathered from a woman aged 50 to 60 with acute or convalescent COVID-19.

V usage is TRBV9 and J usage is TRBJ2-5, with TRBD2 identical over 9 bases. V lost 3 bases and J lost 1; bases outside the gene matches: 7. The V gene's germline CDR1 is SGDLS and CDR2 YYNGEE. CDR3 length: 16 amino acids. The CDR3 DNA sequence: TGTGCCAGCAGCGCTACATTAGCGGGAGCCCAAGAGACCCAGTACTTC. Translated: CASSATLAGAQETQYF.

The rearrangement joins TRBV6-4 to TRBJ2-2; D possibly corresponds to TRBD1 (7 bases). The CDR3 covers 16 residues. Germline CDR1 and CDR2: MRHNA and SNTAGT. Trimming stripped 5 bases from V and 2 bases from J, with 15 bases between. DNA for the CDR3: TGTGCCAGCAGTTCGGAGGGGGCGCCAAACACCGGGGAGCTGTTTTTT. Its protein product is CASSSEGAPNTGELFF.

The chain carries TRBV18 and TRBJ1-2; 9 bases agree with TRBD1. The CDR3 length is 13 residues. Unmatched junction bases numbered 2, after V lost 3 bases and J lost 6 bases. CDR1 is KGHSH, CDR2 LQKENI, per germline. DNA of the CDR3: TGTGCCAGCTCACCCGGACAGGGGCATGGCTACACCTTC. It yields the protein CASSPGQGHGYTF. Filled out from reference TRBV18 and TRBJ1-2, the complete variable domain reads NAGVMQNPRHLVRRRGQEARLRCSPMKGHSHVYWYRQLPEEGLKFMVYLQKENIIDESGMPKERFSAEFPKEGPSILRIQQVVRGDSAAYFCASSPGQGHGYTFGSGTRLTVV.

This rearrangement joins TRBV10-2 to TRBJ1-3; 7 bases align to TRBD1. CDR3 length: 15 residues. V was clipped by 7 bases and J by 2 bases; unmatched bases: 8. Germline-derived CDR1 and CDR2 are WSHSY and SAAADI. This chain's CDR3 is CASIPRGSTGNTIYF. In DNA form, the CDR3 reads TGCGCCAGCATCCCCAGGGGGTCGACTGGAAACACCATATATTTT.

The chain carries TRBV27 and TRBJ2-7, with 9 nucleotides matching TRBD1. The CDR3 is 15 residues long. The V and J ends lost 4 bases and 2 bases, in that order; junction bases with no gene match: 6. Germline values: CDR1 MNHEY, CDR2 SMNVEV (reference sequence). CDR3 nucleotides: TGTGCCAGCAGTTCACCGGGACAGGGAACCTACGAGCAGTACTTC. Translated, it gives CASSSPGQGTYEQYF.

This clone was detected only once. The gene calls are TRBV7-2 and TRBJ1-2; 8 bases line up with TRBD1. Germline CDR1 SGHTA, CDR2 FQGNSA. With 4 bases clipped from V and 4 bases from J, the junction kept 5 bases outside the gene matches. There are 14 residues in the CDR3. In DNA, the CDR3 is TGTGCCAGCAGCTATGACAGGGGCGCCTATGGCTACACCTTC. This sequence encodes CASSYDRGAYGYTF.

This chain uses TRBV18 with TRBJ2-7; 7 nucleotides agree with TRBD1. The CDR3 is made up of 14 amino acids. Looked up from germline, CDR1 is KGHSH and CDR2 is LQKENI. The J segment lost 7 bases and the V segment lost 6 bases, leaving 12 bases of the junction unmatched. Here the CDR3 reads CASSREGQNLEQYF. The CDR3 coding sequence is TGTGCCAGCTCCCGCGAGGGACAGAATCTGGAGCAGTACTTC.

This clone was detected only once. V is TRBV10-2 and J is TRBJ1-5; D possibly corresponds to TRBD1 (5 bases). The CDR3 is 14 residues long. CDR1 WSHSY and CDR2 SAAADI come from the germline V gene. V shed 3 bases and J shed 5 bases, with 11 bases lying between them. The CDR3 DNA reads TGCGCCAGCAGTGATGACAGTCGATATCAGCCCCAGCATTTT. Its translation is CASSDDSRYQPQHF.

CDR3 sequence reads: CSGRGAPGLAGFEQFF. CDR3 bases: TGCAGCGGGCGTGGGGCGCCGGGACTAGCGGGATTTGAGCAGTTCTTC. The rearrangement links TRBV29-1 to TRBJ2-1, with 13 bases lining up with TRBD2. Germline V gene sequence: CDR1 SQVTM, CDR2 ANQGSEA. With V trimmed by 7 bases and J by 9 bases, 15 bases remained unmatched. The CDR3 is 16 amino acids.

The gene calls are TRBV19 and TRBJ2-2; TRBD1 is a possible D gene (5 bases). The CDR3 totals 21 residues. Trimming stripped 3 bases from V and 3 bases from J, with 29 bases between. Germline CDR1 LNHDA, CDR2 SQIVND (reference sequence). The CDR3 loop is CASSIHLAMVSFRADTGELFF. CDR3 in DNA: TGTGCCAGTAGTATCCATTTAGCAATGGTTTCCTTCAGGGCCGACACCGGGGAGCTGTTTTTT.

The rearrangement links TRBV29-1 to TRBJ2-5; 14 bases fit TRBD2. The CDR3 spans 18 residues. The junction had 12 bases not matched to a gene; V was cut back by 1 base and J by 5 bases. The germline V gene has CDR1 SQVTM and CDR2 ANQGSEA. CDR3 amino acids: CSVEGMGTSGSVWETQYF. CDR3 nucleotide sequence: TGCAGCGTTGAAGGGATGGGGACTAGCGGGAGTGTTTGGGAGACCCAGTACTTC.

The chain combines TRBV19 with TRBJ1-5; 9 nucleotides align to TRBD1. The CDR3 extends over 14 amino acids. The J segment lost 5 bases and the V segment lost 3 bases, leaving 2 bases of the junction unmatched. CDR1 is LNHDA and CDR2 is SQIVND in the germline V gene (reference sequence). CDR3 protein: CASSIDRGDQPQHF. The CDR3 DNA reads TGTGCCAGTAGTATTGACAGGGGGGATCAGCCCCAGCATTTT.

This chain links TRBV5-4 with TRBJ2-7; 15 bases are a match to TRBD2. This CDR3 comprises 15 residues. V was pared by 3 bases and J by 7 bases, with 5 bases of the junction left unmatched. Looked up from germline, CDR1 is SGHNT and CDR2 is YYREEE (reference sequence). The CDR3 reads CASSSGTSGRREQYF. DNA for the CDR3: TGTGCCAGCAGCTCCGGGACTAGCGGGAGGAGGGAGCAGTACTTC.

A single count supports this clone. The chain combines TRBV5-1 with TRBJ2-2; D might be TRBD1 (5 bases). The CDR3 totals 14 residues. Germline V lookup: CDR1 SGHRS, CDR2 YFSETQ. V lost 4 bases and J 2 bases, leaving 9 bases between the germline ends. This CDR3 reads CASSQTENTGELFF. The CDR3 nucleotides read TGCGCCAGCAGCCAGACAGAAAACACCGGGGAGCTGTTTTTT.

V is TRBV7-9 and J is TRBJ1-3; D gene ambiguous. Germline CDR1 reads SEHNR; CDR2 reads FQNEAQ (reference sequence). V was shortened by 6 bases and J by 0 bases, with 12 bases between the two germline ends. The CDR3 extends over 15 amino acids. The CDR3 region is CASSRRGASGNTIYF. CDR3 sequence (DNA): TGTGCCAGCAGTCGTCGTGGAGCCTCTGGAAACACCATATATTTT.

This chain connects TRBV4-1 to TRBJ2-3; D perhaps matches TRBD2 (5 bases). Looked up from germline, CDR1 is MGHRA and CDR2 is YSYEKL. The CDR3 is 16 amino acids. With 6 bases removed from V and 0 bases from J, the gap between germline ends came to 16 bases. The CDR3 loop is CASSRTPGSSTDTQYF. In nucleotides, the CDR3 is TGCGCCAGCAGTCGGACCCCGGGGAGTAGCACAGATACGCAGTATTTT.

This sequence joins TRBV27 and TRBJ2-1; TRBD2 matches at 8 bases. The CDR3 is made up of 15 amino acids. Per germline, CDR1 MNHEY and CDR2 SMNVEV (reference sequence). V lost 2 bases and J lost 4; bases outside the gene matches: 4. CDR3 sequence reads: CASSLLAGFYNEQFF. The DNA of the CDR3 is TGTGCCAGCAGTTTACTAGCGGGCTTTTACAATGAGCAGTTCTTC.

V usage is TRBV13 and J usage is TRBJ2-7; a possible D gene is TRBD2 (6 bases). Trimming took off 5 bases at V and 3 bases at J, with 14 bases between the two ends. CDR1 PRHDT and CDR2 FYEKMQ come from the germline V gene (reference sequence). The CDR3 loop spans 14 amino acids. The CDR3 loop is CASSLLEGIYEQYF. As DNA, the CDR3 is TGTGCCAGCAGCCTCCTGGAGGGAATCTACGAGCAGTACTTC.

The rearrangement links TRBV5-8 to TRBJ1-2; D call uncertain. The CDR3 is 14 residues long. Between the trimmed V and J ends, which lost 3 bases and 4 bases, there was a span of 13 bases. The germline gives CDR1 SGHTS, CDR2 YDEGEE. The CDR3 coding sequence is TGTGCCAGCAGCTCCCGGACTCCGCCCTATGGCTACACCTTC. Translating gives CASSSRTPPYGYTF.

This clone was observed a single time. The chain is built from TRBV11-3 and TRBJ1-3; no reliable D call. The CDR3 has 14 amino acids. Trimming stripped 5 bases from V and 0 bases from J, with 8 bases between. The V gene's germline CDR1 is SGHNT and CDR2 YENEEA. CDR3 DNA: TGTGCCAGCAGCCTTACTGTCTCTGGAAACACCATATATTTT. Encoded protein: CASSLTVSGNTIYF.

This clone appeared a single time. The J gene is TRBJ2-5, the V gene TRBV2; 9 bases match TRBD1. Germline CDR1 and CDR2: SNHLY and FYNNEI. V shed 6 bases and J 4 bases; nucleotides not matched to a gene: 12. This CDR3 is 16 amino acids long. The CDR3 DNA follows: TGTGCCAGCAGATACCAGGGTCGGACAGGGGTAGAGACCCAGTACTTC. Its protein product is CASRYQGRTGVETQYF. Supplemented by reference TRBV2 and TRBJ2-5, the full variable domain reads EPEVTQTPSHQVTQMGQEVILRCVPISNHLYFYWYRQILGQKVEFLVSFYNNEISEKSEIFDDQFSVERPDGSNFTLKIRSTKLEDSAMYFCASRYQGRTGVETQYFGPGTRLLVL.

The rearrangement links TRBV6-5 to TRBJ2-4; 10 bases are shared with TRBD2. V dropped 8 bases and J dropped 8; count of bases not matched to a gene: 6. CDR1 and CDR2 from the germline V gene are MNHEY and SVGAGI. This CDR3 has 13 amino acids. As DNA, the CDR3 is TGTGCCAGCTTGCAAGCGGGGGGGGACATTCAGTACTTC. It specifies CASLQAGGDIQYF.

The chain uses TRBV6-5 and TRBJ1-1; D gene ambiguous. Trimming took 2 bases from V and 5 from J, leaving 12 bases between them. Germline CDR1 MNHEY, CDR2 SVGAGI. The CDR3 sequence is 14 residues long. CDR3 bases: TGTGCCAGCAGTTACCTGCCGGGTCCAACTGAAGCTTTCTTT. Its translation is CASSYLPGPTEAFF.

The chain uses TRBV7-6 and TRBJ2-7, with TRBD2 identical over 9 bases. V was pared by 4 bases and J by 0 bases, with 13 bases of the junction left unmatched. In germline, CDR1 is SGHVS, CDR2 FNYEAQ. CDR3 size: 18 residues. The CDR3 here is CASSSGASGGLSSYEQYF. DNA for the CDR3: TGTGCCAGCAGCTCTGGGGCAAGCGGGGGGCTTAGCTCCTACGAGCAGTACTTC.